This T cell receptor beta chain was recovered during a study of blood T cell repertoires in COVID-19. In the study overall: Material from acute and convalescent COVID-19 was sourced from the United States, Italy and Spain. PBMCs, B-cell-depleted T cells, or T cells provided the cDNA or gDNA that made up the material.

Trimming stripped 2 bases from V and 5 bases from J, with 10 bases between. Germline V lookup: CDR1 SGHTA, CDR2 FQGTGA. This CDR3 region has 15 residues. Those enrolled in Seattle joined during active infection and were followed longitudinally afterward. In the source study's methods: Amplification from reference gene primers served as the basis for estimated nucleated cell counts. Clones were read by immunoSEQ multiplex PCR, and TCRdb kept only the in-frame ones, dropping some. V and J calls and clone size are as listed in that table; D and trimming were resolved from the DNA. The sample has about 130,000 clones; around 88% are singletons.

V gene TRBV7-3 combines with J gene TRBJ1-6; D is undetermined. The receptor's source is a man aged 55-75 years with COVID-19, enrolled during active disease. The sequencing input was peripheral blood. CDR3 in amino acids: CASSLGGTHNSPLHF. In nucleotides, the CDR3 is TGTGCCAGCAGCTTAGGAGGAACACATAATTCACCCCTCCACTTT. The full variable domain, with the rest looked up from reference TRBV7-3 and TRBJ1-6, is GAGVSQTPSNKVTEKGKYVELRCDPISGHTALYWYRQSLGQGPEFLIYFQGTGAADDSGLPNDRFFAVRPEGSVSTLKIQRTERGDSAVYLCASSLGGTHNSPLHFGNGTRLTVT.